This T cell receptor (beta chain) derives from a study of beta chain features in type 1 diabetes. General study results and limits: There was a moderate but significant shortening of TCRB CDR3s in all four CD4+ subsets of Type 1 diabetes patients. More deletions and fewer insertions at VDJ junctions were seen in type 1 diabetes patients. Cells that show high TCR expression could be over-represented by cDNA sequencing.

Sorting of CD4+ naive, central memory, regulatory and stem cell-like memory cells was performed via CD45RO/CCR7/CD25/CD127/CD95/CD27. Every isolated RNA sample was fully reverse transcribed, so sequencing captured expressed TCRB transcripts. The data were produced by immunoSEQ multiplex PCR, yet TCRdb's version contains in-frame clones alone and is incomplete. Here the sample spans 630,000 or so clones, around an eighth being singletons. About this clone: No antigen is known for it.

The clonotype originates from a man between 18 and 35 years old with type 1 diabetes. Sequences were obtained from naive CD4+ T cells from blood.

The CDR3 here is CASGLSRGYTF. DNA for the CDR3: TGTGCCAGCGGTCTCTCGAGAGGCTACACCTTC. The chain is built from TRBV6-1 and TRBJ1-2; no reliable D call. Trimming stripped 8 bases from V and 8 bases from J, with 12 bases between. Germline assignment: CDR1 MNHNS and CDR2 SASEGT. This CDR3 contains 11 residues.